Below, 25 T cell receptor beta chains from the same sample are listed, as sequenced in a study of T cell responses to AZD1222 COVID-19 vaccine. Sequencing was performed with immunoSEQ multiplex PCR; in TCRdb, only in-frame clones are kept and a portion is missing. The top ten hold roughly 7.5% of the sample, which has 140,000 or so clones, roughly 89% seen once. The specimen was peripheral blood, collected 28 days after the second dose of the MenACWY control vaccine. These receptors were obtained from an adult who received the MenACWY meningococcal vaccine as a control.

The chain couples TRBV6-2 or TRBV6-3 to TRBJ2-7; D is undetermined. Germline assignment: CDR1 MNHEY and CDR2 SVGEGT. The V and J ends lost 0 bases and 4 bases respectively, with 4 bases between them. This CDR3 is built from 12 residues. CDR3 bases: TGTGCCAGCAGTTACTCATATTACGAGCAGTACTTC. Amino acids: CASSYSYYEQYF.

The chain joins TRBV7-3 to TRBJ2-7, with 10 bases that match TRBD2. The V segment lost 0 bases and the J segment 0 bases; nucleotides outside the gene matches: 2. The germline V gene encodes CDR1 SGHTA and CDR2 FQGTGA. The CDR3 runs 16 residues. CDR3 loop: CASSLTASGSSYEQYF. CDR3 sequence (DNA): TGTGCCAGCAGCTTAACGGCTAGCGGGAGCTCCTACGAGCAGTACTTC.

This clone was recorded once. The chain uses TRBV9 and TRBJ2-7, with D perhaps TRBD1 (6 bases). Trimming stripped 2 bases from V and 3 bases from J, with 12 bases between. The CDR3 sequence is 14 residues long. CDR1 and CDR2 from the germline V gene are SGDLS and YYNGEE. In nucleotides, the CDR3 is TGTGCCAGCAGCGTGGGAACAGGGCTCTACGAGCAGTACTTC. It yields the protein CASSVGTGLYEQYF.

The chain recombines TRBV5-1 with TRBJ2-7; D might be TRBD2 (6 bases). V was pared by 2 bases and J by 0 bases, with 15 bases between. CDR3 length equals 16 residues. Germline-derived CDR1 and CDR2 are SGHRS and YFSETQ. CDR3: CASSFGPSAISYEQYF. DNA of the CDR3: TGCGCCAGCAGCTTCGGTCCTAGCGCAATCTCCTACGAGCAGTACTTC.

The V gene is TRBV18, the J gene TRBJ2-2, with 7 bases matching TRBD2. CDR1 is KGHSH, CDR2 LQKENI, per germline. The V and J ends lost 3 bases and 7 bases, in that order; junction bases with no gene match: 2. CDR3 length equals 13 residues. CDR3 DNA sequence: TGTGCCAGCTCACCGGCTAGCGGCGGGGAGCTGTTTTTT. This sequence encodes CASSPASGGELFF.

This sequence joins TRBV5-4 and TRBJ2-3; 11 positions agree with TRBD1. Germline assignment: CDR1 SGHNT and CDR2 YYREEE (reference sequence). The CDR3 is 15 amino acids. V was clipped by 3 bases and J by 4 bases; unmatched bases: 4. The CDR3, as DNA: TGTGCCAGCAGCTCGGACAGGGGGCTCGCAGATACGCAGTATTTT. This codes for CASSSDRGLADTQYF.

A single count supports this clone. The chain has TRBV6-5 and TRBJ1-1, with no clear D. The CDR3 is made up of 11 amino acids. The germline CDR1 and CDR2 sequences are MNHEY and SVGAGI. V dropped 6 bases and J dropped 1 base, with 3 bases sitting between them. CDR3 residues: CASRENTEAFF. The CDR3 bases are TGTGCCAGCAGGGAGAACACTGAAGCTTTCTTT.

The chain recombines TRBV5-4 with TRBJ1-2, with 7 bases identical to TRBD1. The CDR3 has 15 amino acids. J was trimmed by 8 bases and V by 0 bases; bases with no gene match: 10. Per germline, CDR1 SGHNT and CDR2 YYREEE (reference sequence). The CDR3 coding sequence is TGTGCCAGCAGCTTGGCGGGACAGCTCTATGGAGGCTACACCTTC. It yields the protein CASSLAGQLYGGYTF.

The V and J genes are TRBV28 and TRBJ2-3; the D gene is possibly TRBD2 (6 bases). The CDR3 loop spans 14 amino acids. V was clipped by 1 base and J by 3 bases, with 8 bases between them. Germline loops: CDR1 MDHEN, CDR2 SYDVKM. CDR3 region: CASSLFGGTDTQYF. The CDR3 nucleotides read TGTGCCAGCAGTTTATTCGGGGGAACAGATACGCAGTATTTT.

This chain uses TRBV10-3 with TRBJ1-5; 7 bases are shared with TRBD1. J gave up 2 bases and V 4 bases, and 2 bases lay outside the gene matches. Looked up from germline, CDR1 is ENHRY and CDR2 is SYGVKD. This CDR3 has 14 residues. CDR3 DNA: TGTGCCATCAGTGCCGACAGGGGCAATCAGCCCCAGCATTTT. It yields the protein CAISADRGNQPQHF.

The chain carries TRBV29-1 and TRBJ1-2; 9 positions agree with TRBD1. Trimming at V came to 6 bases and at J to 8 bases, leaving 13 bases not matched to a gene. The germline V gene encodes CDR1 SQVTM and CDR2 ANQGSEA. This CDR3 is 14 amino acids long. This CDR3 is CSVDHEQGAGGYTF. CDR3 nucleotides: TGCAGCGTCGACCATGAACAGGGGGCTGGAGGCTACACCTTC.

The rearrangement uses TRBV20-1 and TRBJ1-5; D is unclear. Trimming took off 3 bases at V and 0 bases at J, with 12 bases between the two ends. CDR1 is DFQATT and CDR2 is SNEGSKA in the germline V gene (reference sequence). This CDR3 comprises 15 residues. DNA for the CDR3: TGCAGTGCTAGTAACTCAGCTAATAGCAATCAGCCCCAGCATTTT. It is translated as CSASNSANSNQPQHF.

The gene calls are TRBV29-1 and TRBJ1-2; D gene uncertain. This CDR3 spans 15 amino acids. V lost 1 base, J lost 7 bases, and 19 bases lay in between. Germline CDR1 and CDR2: SQVTM and ANQGSEA. This CDR3 is CSVEGADYITIGYTF. The DNA for the CDR3 is TGCAGCGTTGAAGGGGCAGACTATATAACTATTGGCTACACCTTC.

The chain carries TRBV28 and TRBJ2-7, with TRBD2 matching 7 bases. J gave up 3 bases and V 8 bases, and 16 bases lay outside the gene matches. The germline gives CDR1 MDHEN, CDR2 SYDVKM. This CDR3 spans 16 amino acids. This chain's CDR3 is CASSILRLGTNYEQYF. The CDR3, as DNA: TGTGCCAGCTCCATCCTGCGGCTGGGGACTAACTACGAGCAGTACTTC. Complete variable domain (other parts from reference TRBV28 and TRBJ2-7): DVKVTQSSRYLVKRTGEKVFLECVQDMDHENMFWYRQDPGLGLRLIYFSYDVKMKEKGDIPEGYSVSREKKERFSLILESASTNQTSMYLCASSILRLGTNYEQYFGPGTRLTVT.

This clone occurred once. The chain joins TRBV19 to TRBJ1-1; D gene uncertain. The CDR3 runs 13 residues. V shed 5 bases and J shed 0 bases, with 7 bases lying between them. The germline V gene encodes CDR1 LNHDA and CDR2 SQIVND (reference sequence). CDR3 coding DNA: TGTGCCAGTAGTTCGGGCCTGAACACTGAAGCTTTCTTT. This sequence encodes CASSSGLNTEAFF. The full variable domain, rest sourced from reference TRBV19 and TRBJ1-1, is DGGITQSPKYLFRKEGQNVTLSCEQNLNHDAMYWYRQDPGQGLRLIYYSQIVNDFQKGDIAEGYSVSREKKESFPLTVTSAQKNPTAFYLCASSSGLNTEAFFGQGTRLTVV.

The V and J genes are TRBV28 and TRBJ2-2; no reliable D call. Germline CDR1 is MDHEN and CDR2 is SYDVKM. The V and J ends lost 6 bases and 2 bases respectively, with 13 bases between them. This CDR3 is built from 15 residues. The CDR3 coding sequence is TGTGCCAGCAGGACCGGTAGGGTAAACACCGGGGAGCTGTTTTTT. This translates into CASRTGRVNTGELFF.

This chain connects TRBV19 to TRBJ1-4, with a tentative D call TRBD1 (6 bases). Germline V gives CDR1 LNHDA, CDR2 SQIVND (reference sequence). CDR3 length: 14 residues. Trimming pared 8 bases from V and 5 bases from J, leaving 15 bases between. CDR3 protein: CASSGPGENEKLFF. The CDR3 DNA reads TGTGCCAGTTCTGGCCCAGGGGAGAATGAAAAACTGTTTTTT.

V gene TRBV7-8 combines with J gene TRBJ1-4, with D tentatively TRBD1 (6 bases). The germline V gene encodes CDR1 SGHVS and CDR2 FQNEAQ. This CDR3 has 14 residues. Trimming shortened V by 4 bases and J by 8 bases, and 14 bases separated the two germline ends. CDR3 in DNA: TGTGCCAGCAGCTCCGGGGGCCTGCGGGAAAAACTGTTTTTT. As protein: CASSSGGLREKLFF.

The chain carries TRBV7-9 and TRBJ2-2; the match to TRBD1 covers 9 bases. Losses at the gene ends were 5 bases for V and 6 bases for J; bases not matched to a gene: 4. The CDR3 covers 14 residues. From germline, CDR1 is SEHNR and CDR2 FQNEAQ (reference sequence). DNA for the CDR3: TGTGCCAGCAGCGTAAGACAGGGGGCCGGGGAGCTGTTTTTT. It translates to CASSVRQGAGELFF.

This rearrangement joins TRBV28 to TRBJ1-2, with TRBD1 matching 7 bases. The CDR3 totals 13 residues. The germline V gene has CDR1 MDHEN and CDR2 SYDVKM. Trimming cost V 6 bases and J 2 bases; bases outside gene matches: 3. The CDR3 DNA reads as TGTGCCAGCAGAACGGGACAGAACTATGGCTACACCTTC. Its translation: CASRTGQNYGYTF.

The table lists this clone with a count of one. The rearrangement links TRBV19 to TRBJ2-6, with 10 positions matching TRBD2. The V segment lost 3 bases and the J segment 0 bases; nucleotides outside the gene matches: 5. Germline V gene sequence: CDR1 LNHDA, CDR2 SQIVND (reference sequence). The CDR3 runs 18 residues. The CDR3 DNA reads as TGTGCCAGTAGTATCCGGACTAGCGGATCCTCTGGGGCCAACGTCCTGACTTTC. Amino acids: CASSIRTSGSSGANVLTF.

The J gene is TRBJ2-7, the V gene TRBV19; D tentatively fits TRBD1 or TRBD2 (5 bases each). CDR3 size: 12 residues. Germline V lookup: CDR1 LNHDA, CDR2 SQIVND (reference sequence). V was shortened by 10 bases and J by 2 bases, with 12 bases between the two germline ends. CDR3 sequence: CATEGNTYEQYF. Written as DNA, the CDR3 is TGTGCCACAGAGGGGAACACCTACGAGCAGTACTTC.

This rearrangement joins TRBV5-1 to TRBJ1-4; unclear D gene. CDR1 and CDR2 from the germline V gene are SGHRS and YFSETQ. The CDR3 covers 14 residues. V was shortened by 0 bases and J by 7 bases, with 10 bases between the two germline ends. Here the CDR3 reads CASSLAGSVEKLFF. CDR3 sequence (DNA): TGCGCCAGCAGCTTGGCCGGCTCTGTTGAAAAACTGTTTTTT.

This clone came up once. V and J are TRBV19 and TRBJ1-4, with D hard to call. The germline V gene has CDR1 LNHDA and CDR2 SQIVND (reference sequence). Trimming removed 5 bases at V and 6 bases at J, with 13 bases between. CDR3 size: 14 residues. The CDR3 spells CASSSQVRDEKLFF. The CDR3 nucleotides are TGTGCCAGTAGTTCCCAGGTTCGTGATGAAAAACTGTTTTTT. Based on the CDR3 plus reference TRBV19 and TRBJ1-4, the full variable domain is DGGITQSPKYLFRKEGQNVTLSCEQNLNHDAMYWYRQDPGQGLRLIYYSQIVNDFQKGDIAEGYSVSREKKESFPLTVTSAQKNPTAFYLCASSSQVRDEKLFFGSGTQLSVL.

In this sample, this clone turned up a few times. The J gene is TRBJ1-2, the V gene TRBV3-1 (or the pseudogene TRBV3-2); D remains ambiguous. Germline lookup yields CDR1 LGHDT and CDR2 YNNKEL (reference sequence). This CDR3 has 14 residues. The V gene lost 2 bases and the J gene lost 0 bases, with 7 bases spanning the gap. CDR3 DNA: TGTGCCAGCAGCCAACCCCTTCCTAACTATGGCTACACCTTC. Residues: CASSQPLPNYGYTF.